Presented here are 11 T cell receptor beta chains from one specimen sequenced in a study of read filtering for tumor transcriptome and immune sequencing. Molecular barcoded adaptors covering alpha/delta and beta/gamma chains were used on around 370 ng RNA. A single record per CDR3 protein comes from TCRdb applying MiXCR to the reads. The sample lists approximately 58,000 distinct CDR3 sequences, about 12% occurring once. The specimen sequenced was a population of CD138-negative cells sorted from bone marrow. These receptors came from a donor at least 40 years old with multiple myeloma.

This clonotype was observed at least ten times. The chain employs TRBV5-1 and TRBJ2-7; D remains unclear. Trimming pared 3 bases from V and 3 bases from J, leaving 13 bases between. The CDR3 extends over 14 amino acids. Looked up from germline, CDR1 is SGHRS and CDR2 is YFSETQ. The CDR3 loop is CASSSDDPRYEQYF. The CDR3 region has the DNA TGCGCCAGCAGCTCTGACGACCCTCGCTACGAGCAGTACTTC.

This clonotype was observed many times. The chain employs TRBV3-1 and TRBJ2-7; D remains unclear. V was trimmed by 0 bases and J by 3 bases, leaving 6 bases between them. The CDR3 is made up of 13 amino acids. CDR1 is LGHDT, CDR2 YNNKEL, per germline (reference sequence). Written as DNA, the CDR3 is TGTGCCAGCAGCCAAGAACAAGACTACGAGCAGTACTTC. Protein: CASSQEQDYEQYF.

The table lists this clonotype with many counts. The chain couples TRBV2 to TRBJ2-1; TRBD2 aligns across 9 bases. There are 16 residues in the CDR3. Trimming removed 4 bases from V and 2 bases from J; junction bases left unmatched: 6. Germline V CDR1 and CDR2: SNHLY, FYNNEI. The CDR3 sequence: CASSGSSGETYNEQFF. CDR3 in DNA: TGTGCCAGCAGTGGATCTAGCGGGGAGACCTACAATGAGCAGTTCTTC.

This clonotype was seen many times. As DNA, the CDR3 is TGCGCCAGCAGCGAGCCACAGGGTCCTAATGAAAAACTGTTTTTT. Its translation is CASSEPQGPNEKLFF. J is TRBJ1-4 and V is TRBV5-1; D might be TRBD1 (6 bases). V was trimmed by 4 bases and J by 3 bases, leaving 13 bases between them. The CDR3 length is 15 residues. Looked up from germline, CDR1 is SGHRS and CDR2 is YFSETQ.

The chain recombines TRBV19 with TRBJ2-5, with TRBD2 as a possible D gene (6 bases). V lost 4 bases and J 4 bases, leaving 19 bases between the germline ends. CDR3 length: 16 residues. Germline V lookup: CDR1 LNHDA, CDR2 SQIVND (reference sequence). Here the CDR3 DNA reads TGTGCCAGTAGTAAACGGAGGGACCATGGCGGAGAGACCCAGTACTTC. This gives the protein CASSKRRDHGGETQYF.

This clonotype has ten or more counts. V is TRBV10-3 and J is TRBJ1-1; 8 bases map to TRBD1. With V trimmed by 6 bases and J by 5 bases, 8 bases remained unmatched. The CDR3 is 14 amino acids. The V gene's germline CDR1 is ENHRY and CDR2 SYGVKD. The CDR3 region has the DNA TGTGCCATCAGCTTCGGACAGGGACGGACTGAAGCTTTCTTT. Translation gives CAISFGQGRTEAFF.

At least ten counts were recorded for this clonotype. The V gene is TRBV27, the J gene TRBJ2-5; D might be TRBD2 (6 bases). The CDR3 runs to 14 residues. Germline CDR1 is MNHEY and CDR2 is SMNVEV (reference sequence). Trimming stripped 2 bases from V and 3 bases from J, with 10 bases between. CDR3 nucleotides: TGTGCCAGCAGTTTAATCGGCGGGAAAGAGACCCAGTACTTC. Amino acid sequence: CASSLIGGKETQYF.

This clonotype was seen more than once but under ten times. The V and J genes are TRBV18 and TRBJ2-7; D ambiguous. V was clipped by 2 bases and J by 2 bases, with 10 bases between them. Germline lookup yields CDR1 KGHSH and CDR2 LQKENI. This CDR3 region has 14 residues. The CDR3 sequence: CASSPGSETYEQYF. The CDR3 DNA reads TGTGCCAGCTCACCAGGGTCGGAAACCTACGAGCAGTACTTC.

In its sample, this clonotype was seen many times. This rearrangement joins TRBV9 to TRBJ2-2; 9 nucleotides match TRBD2. Germline V gives CDR1 SGDLS, CDR2 YYNGEE. V dropped 4 bases and J dropped 2; count of bases not matched to a gene: 6. This CDR3 region has 16 residues. The CDR3 region has the DNA TGTGCCAGCAGCCCGATGGGACTAGCCAACACCGGGGAGCTGTTTTTT. Amino acid sequence: CASSPMGLANTGELFF.

Ten or more counts support this clonotype. The chain links TRBV27 to TRBJ1-5; no definite D call. The CDR3 is 16 amino acids. The V and J ends lost 0 bases and 2 bases respectively, with 11 bases between them. Germline V gene lookup returns CDR1 MNHEY and CDR2 SMNVEV (reference sequence). CDR3 bases: TGTGCCAGCAGTTTATCTCGCAACTATCGCAATCAGCCCCAGCATTTT. This translates into CASSLSRNYRNQPQHF.

J is TRBJ2-2 and V is TRBV5-1, with a weak D call TRBD1 (6 bases). The CDR3 is 17 residues long. Trimming left V 1 base short and J 1 base short, with 14 bases between. Germline-derived CDR1 and CDR2 are SGHRS and YFSETQ. The CDR3, as DNA: TGCGCCAGCAGCTTGACTGTTAACAGGGTGAACACCGGGGAGCTGTTTTTT. This gives the protein CASSLTVNRVNTGELFF.